Below, 10 T cell receptor beta chains from the same sample are listed, as sequenced in a study of CD8+CD57+ T cells in acquired aplastic anemia. Profiling that covered TCR beta VDJ and CDR3 relied on genomic DNA as its template. MiXCR was run by TCRdb on the reads, yielding one entry per CDR3 protein. Of 190,000 or so distinct CDR3 sequences in the sample, over 60% were seen once. The sample taken for sequencing was sorted CD4+, CD8+, or CD8+CD57+ T cells (not recorded which) from PBMCs. These receptors all come from a human donor in good health.

On this clonotype itself: Since a much larger clone is just one base distant, this may be a read error. The chain carries TRBV11-3 and TRBJ1-4, with D possibly TRBD1 on 5 matching bases. The CDR3 runs 17 residues. CDR1 and CDR2 from the germline V gene are SGHNT and YENEEA. For the CDR3, the DNA is TGTGCCAGCAGCCTCTGGGGGGGTCACATCCCTAATGAAAACCTGTTTTTT. Translation gives CASSLWGGHIPNENLFF.

The chain combines TRBV19 with TRBJ1-1; TRBD1 matches 7 bases. CDR3 length: 17 residues. Looked up from germline, CDR1 is LNHDA and CDR2 is SQIVND (reference sequence). After removal of 1 base from V and 3 bases from J, the junction contained 11 bases not matched to a gene. The CDR3 nucleotides are TGTGCCAGTAGTATAGGGGGAAGGGGGCTAAGCCACACTGAAGCTTTCTTT. Its protein product is CASSIGGRGLSHTEAFF.

This chain joins TRBV7-2 and TRBJ2-7; 9 bases match TRBD2. Per the germline V gene, CDR1 is SGHTA and CDR2 is FQGNSA. This CDR3 is 17 amino acids long. The J segment lost 1 base and the V segment lost 4 bases, leaving 11 bases of the junction unmatched. The CDR3 DNA follows: TGTGCCAGCAGCTACAGCCGCGGGAGGGCCCATTCCTACGAGCAGTACTTC. It codes for CASSYSRGRAHSYEQYF. Full variable domain (outside the CDR3, taken from reference TRBV7-2 and TRBJ2-7): GAGVSQSPSNKVTEKGKDVELRCDPISGHTALYWYRQSLGQGLEFLIYFQGNSAPDKSGLPSDRFSAERTGGSVSTLTIQRTQQEDSAVYLCASSYSRGRAHSYEQYFGPGTRLTVT.

A few counts support this clonotype. The gene calls are TRBV4-1 and TRBJ1-2; 9 bases match TRBD1. Per the germline V gene, CDR1 is MGHRA and CDR2 is YSYEKL. The CDR3 sequence is 22 residues long. V gave up 0 bases and J gave up 6 bases; unmatched junction bases: 26. The CDR3 DNA follows: TGCGCCAGCAGCCAAGAAGCCCACCATACTACCGGGACAGGGCCAAGGGCGCATGGCTACACCTTC. Protein: CASSQEAHHTTGTGPRAHGYTF.

The DNA of the CDR3 is TGTGCCAGCTCCCTTGGGGGGGCGATGAACACTGAAGCTTTCTTT. Residues: CASSLGGAMNTEAFF. The chain combines TRBV25-1 with TRBJ1-1; possible D gene TRBD1, 6 bases. Germline V gene lookup returns CDR1 MGHDK and CDR2 SYGVNS. CDR3 length: 15 residues. V was shortened by 8 bases and J by 0 bases, with 16 bases between the two germline ends.

There are many counts of this clonotype. The chain links TRBV2 to TRBJ2-1; D is uncertain. The germline V gene encodes CDR1 SNHLY and CDR2 FYNNEI. There are 12 residues in the CDR3. V was pared by 4 bases and J by 1 base, with 2 bases between. The CDR3 DNA follows: TGTGCCAGCAGTGGTTCCTACAATGAGCAGTTCTTC. Translating it yields CASSGSYNEQFF.

This clonotype came up many times. This rearrangement joins TRBV7-3 to TRBJ2-1, with a possible D match to TRBD2 (7 bases). The CDR3 extends over 14 amino acids. Trimming pared 8 bases from V and 9 bases from J, leaving 20 bases between. Germline CDR1 and CDR2: SGHTA and FQGTGA. The CDR3 coding sequence is TGTGCCAGCTCCCTGGGGGGGGGCCGGGGTGAGCAGTTCTTC. Its protein product is CASSLGGGRGEQFF.

This sequence joins TRBV6-6 and TRBJ1-6, with a weak D call TRBD1 (6 bases). The CDR3 is 15 amino acids. CDR1 MNHNY and CDR2 SVGAGI come from the germline V gene (reference sequence). Trimming stripped 7 bases from V and 8 bases from J, with 18 bases between. Here the CDR3 reads CASMVWRDTYSPLHF. The CDR3 DNA is TGTGCCAGCATGGTCTGGCGGGACACTTATTCACCCCTCCACTTT.

As to this clonotype: A junction boundary mismatches the germline segment, possibly from a read error. The chain combines TRBV7-6 with TRBJ2-3; D might be TRBD2 (6 bases). The CDR3 has 18 residues. CDR1 is SGHVS, CDR2 FNYEAQ, per germline. The CDR3 DNA sequence: TGCGCCAGCAGCTCGCGACTAGATCTTATTTGGTCGGCAGATACGCAGTATTTT. This codes for CASSSRLDLIWSADTQYF.

The chain is built from TRBV2 and TRBJ2-2; either TRBD1 or TRBD2 may supply D (6 bases each). V gave up 11 bases and J gave up 3 bases, with 13 bases separating them. The germline CDR1 and CDR2 sequences are SNHLY and FYNNEI. The CDR3 sequence is 13 residues long. CDR3 region: CAGGRTYTGELFF. The CDR3 DNA is TGTGCCGGGGGGCGGACCTACACCGGGGAGCTGTTTTTT.